This TCR beta chain is from a study of T cell responses to AZD1222 COVID-19 vaccine (dated by TCRdb to the early 2020s). Regarding the research as a whole: AZD1222 recipients given second doses at about 4 weeks or at about 12 weeks were pooled, since spike-specific TCR depth and breadth were not found to differ between the two schedules. Enrollment into the trials was organized by age into subgroups of 18-55, 56-69 and 70-plus years, and those subgroups contained about 150, 27 and 61 TCR-sequenced participants, respectively. TCR sequencing covered more than 230 trial participants: 200 to 220 given two doses of AZD1222 and approximately 26 given two doses of MenACWY control vaccine. On the study overall, not on this receptor specifically: Conclusions about previously exposed vaccinees are limited because only a handful of AZD1222 recipients were SARS-CoV-2 seropositive at baseline. The whole spike protein was spanned by vaccine-associated CD4 TCRs, and dominant responses were seen in regions 160-218 and 743-854. No day 14 peak-response samples were available, so repertoires were characterized only after the peak T cell response. In the small 56-69-year group, the increase in depth fell short of significance, most likely because of low power. Most participants were white British and females outnumbered males, and the authors suggested that clonal diversity may have been underestimated. Epitopes outside the regions mutated in the B.1.351 and B.1.1.7 variants were reportedly recognized by nearly half of the unique spike-specific TCRs. A significant rise in spike-specific TCR breadth and depth was observed after two AZD1222 doses relative to day 0 and relative to MenACWY recipients.

Details on this clone: Its cognate antigen has yet to be identified. Within one base of it there is no much larger clone, and no base qualities were kept.

The CDR3 regions of human TCRbeta chains were subjected to immunosequencing. As for the original processing: Repertoire TCRs were checked for matches against a reference library of SARS-CoV-2-specific TCRs that had been generated using the MIRA antigen-specificity platform. Breadth meant the fraction of unique TCRs that were SARS-CoV-2-associated, whereas depth meant the fraction of total T cells that were SARS-CoV-2-associated. Using the MIRA data, each spike-specific TCR was mapped to the spike region that the TCR reacts to and placed in a CD4 or CD8 class. Log10-transformed breadth and depth values were compared by one-way ANOVA with Sidak's multiple comparisons tests. In TCRdb, the immuneACCESS table is reduced to in-frame sequences with V and J assigned. These tables do not hold every clone; where another copy was compared, an unresolved V gene accounts for under half, and the others remain unexplained. D and trimming come from the DNA, and the V and J calls and clone size come from that table. The sample table contains 90,000 to 110,000 clones; only one count was recorded for around 90% of them. Of the sample, approximately 7.6% falls within the top ten clones.

The germline ends are 15 bases apart after V is trimmed by 0 bases and J by 2 bases. The CDR3, cysteine through phenylalanine, is 18 amino acids long. The read is trimmed to its CDR3 DNA, 54 bases read in frame from base 1. The germline V gene encodes CDR1 SGHNT and CDR2 YYREEE (reference sequence). The time point tag for this specimen amounts to: baseline before first vaccination. The vaccinee samples were drawn from two UK trials, COV001 and COV002, one of which was a single-blind randomized controlled phase 2/3 trial testing AZD1222 (ChAdOx1 nCoV-19) in healthy adults. Trial participant PBMC samples were collected at day 0 and day 28 after the second dose for TCRbeta chain sequencing.

The receptor was isolated from an adult in good health. Sequencing was performed on peripheral blood, taken on day 0 of AZD1222 vaccination. Recombination connected TRBV5-4 to TRBJ2-6; TRBD2 is perhaps the D gene, given 6 matching bases. The nucleotides read TGTGCCAGCAGCTTGGCCATTCTAGGCGGGGCTGGGGCCAACGTCCTGACTTTC. This sequence encodes CASSLAILGGAGANVLTF.